The present TCR beta chain was sequenced within a study of CD8 T cells in Susac syndrome. Study outcomes and limitations: It was acknowledged in the study that its TCR sequencing and HLA analysis involved a relatively small number of individuals.

Peripheral blood CD8+ and CD4+ T cells were profiled by TCR beta sequencing. FACS was used to enrich TEMRA cells, whereas the CD8+ and CD4+ T cells were obtained by negative isolation. Germline loops: CDR1 SEHNR, CDR2 FQNEAQ (reference sequence). The CDR3 extends over 16 amino acids. V lost 1 base and J 9 bases, leaving 16 bases between the germline ends. cDNA came from roughly 0.53 to 1 ug RNA primed by random hexamers. Across 54 Vbeta and 13 Jbeta, TCR beta CDR3 was amplified with immunoSEQ multiplex PCR. TCRdb re-derived calls from the immunoSEQ multiplex PCR reads in MiXCR, one entry per CDR3 protein. The table lists approximately 100,000 distinct CDR3 sequences, about 93% of them singletons. Concerning this clonotype: Its antigen is not known.

The V and J genes are TRBV7-9 and TRBJ2-6; a weak D match, TRBD1 (6 bases). Sequencing was done on a sample of CD4+ T cells from PBMCs. The receptor was isolated from a human donor in good health. The CDR3 protein is CASSLEQGHHINVLTF. CDR3 nucleotide sequence: TGTGCCAGCAGCTTAGAACAGGGACATCACATCAACGTCCTGACTTTC.